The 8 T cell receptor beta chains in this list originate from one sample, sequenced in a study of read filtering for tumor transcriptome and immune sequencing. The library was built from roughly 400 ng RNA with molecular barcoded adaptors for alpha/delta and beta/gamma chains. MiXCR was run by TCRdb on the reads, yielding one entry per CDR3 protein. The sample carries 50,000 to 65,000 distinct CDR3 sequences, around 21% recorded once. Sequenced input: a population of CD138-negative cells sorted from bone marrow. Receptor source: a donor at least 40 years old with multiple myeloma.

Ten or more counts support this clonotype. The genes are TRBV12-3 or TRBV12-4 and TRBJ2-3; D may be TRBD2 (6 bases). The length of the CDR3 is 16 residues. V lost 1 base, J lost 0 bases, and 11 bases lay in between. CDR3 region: CASSLERVSSTDTQYF. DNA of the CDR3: TGTGCCAGCAGTTTAGAGCGGGTCTCTAGCACAGATACGCAGTATTTT.

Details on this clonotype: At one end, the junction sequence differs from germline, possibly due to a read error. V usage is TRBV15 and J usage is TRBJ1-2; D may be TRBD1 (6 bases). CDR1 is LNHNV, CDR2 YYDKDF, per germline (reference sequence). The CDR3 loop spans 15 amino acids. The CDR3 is CATSRDSRGNYGYTF. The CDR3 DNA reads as TGTGCCACCAGCAGAGACTCCAGGGGCAACTATGGCTATACCTTC. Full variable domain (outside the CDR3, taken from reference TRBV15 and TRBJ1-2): DAMVIQNPRYQVTQFGKPVTLSCSQTLNHNVMYWYQQKSSQAPKLLFHYYDKDFNNEADTPDNFQSRRPNTSFCFLDIRSPGLGDTAMYLCATSRDSRGNYGYTFGSGTRLTVV.

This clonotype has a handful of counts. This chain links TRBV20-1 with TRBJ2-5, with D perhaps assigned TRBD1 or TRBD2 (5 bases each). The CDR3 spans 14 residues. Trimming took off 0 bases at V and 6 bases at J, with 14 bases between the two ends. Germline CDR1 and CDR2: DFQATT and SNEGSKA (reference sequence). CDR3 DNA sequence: TGCAGTGCTAGAGATTATACGGGACCGAAGACCCAGTACTTC. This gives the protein CSARDYTGPKTQYF.

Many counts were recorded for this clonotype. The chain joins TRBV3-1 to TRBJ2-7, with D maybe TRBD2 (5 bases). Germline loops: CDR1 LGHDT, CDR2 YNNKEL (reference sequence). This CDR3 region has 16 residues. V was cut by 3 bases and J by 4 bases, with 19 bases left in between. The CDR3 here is CASSQSSLGRLYEQYF. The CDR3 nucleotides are TGTGCCAGCAGCCAGTCTAGCTTAGGGAGACTTTACGAGCAGTACTTC.

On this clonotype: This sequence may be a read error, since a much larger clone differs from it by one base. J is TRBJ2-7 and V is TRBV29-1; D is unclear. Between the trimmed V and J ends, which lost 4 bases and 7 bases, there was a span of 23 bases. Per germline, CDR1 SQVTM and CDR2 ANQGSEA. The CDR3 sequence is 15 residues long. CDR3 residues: CSVGKSLTPIREQYF. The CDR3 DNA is TGCAGCGTTGGAAAGTCCTTGACACCGATTAGGGAGCAGTACTTC.

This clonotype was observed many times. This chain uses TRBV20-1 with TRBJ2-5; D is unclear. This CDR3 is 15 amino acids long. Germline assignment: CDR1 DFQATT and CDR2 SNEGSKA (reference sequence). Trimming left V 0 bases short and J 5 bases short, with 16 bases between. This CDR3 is CSARDARAPGETQYF. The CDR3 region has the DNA TGCAGTGCTAGAGATGCTAGGGCCCCCGGGGAGACCCAGTACTTC.

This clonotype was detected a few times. Written as DNA, the CDR3 is TGTGCCAGCAGCTATAACACCTATAGCAATCAGCCCCAGCATTTT. As protein: CASSYNTYSNQPQHF. This chain joins TRBV6-5 and TRBJ1-5; D unclear. Germline V lookup: CDR1 MNHEY, CDR2 SVGAGI. Trimming removed 6 bases at V and 0 bases at J, with 12 bases between. The CDR3 is made up of 15 amino acids.

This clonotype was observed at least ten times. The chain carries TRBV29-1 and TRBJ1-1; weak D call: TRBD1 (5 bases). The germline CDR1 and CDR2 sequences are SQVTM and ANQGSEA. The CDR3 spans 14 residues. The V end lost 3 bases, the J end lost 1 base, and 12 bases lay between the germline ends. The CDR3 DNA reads TGCAGCGTTGACCGGCACCAGGGGAACACTGAAGCTTTCTTT. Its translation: CSVDRHQGNTEAFF.